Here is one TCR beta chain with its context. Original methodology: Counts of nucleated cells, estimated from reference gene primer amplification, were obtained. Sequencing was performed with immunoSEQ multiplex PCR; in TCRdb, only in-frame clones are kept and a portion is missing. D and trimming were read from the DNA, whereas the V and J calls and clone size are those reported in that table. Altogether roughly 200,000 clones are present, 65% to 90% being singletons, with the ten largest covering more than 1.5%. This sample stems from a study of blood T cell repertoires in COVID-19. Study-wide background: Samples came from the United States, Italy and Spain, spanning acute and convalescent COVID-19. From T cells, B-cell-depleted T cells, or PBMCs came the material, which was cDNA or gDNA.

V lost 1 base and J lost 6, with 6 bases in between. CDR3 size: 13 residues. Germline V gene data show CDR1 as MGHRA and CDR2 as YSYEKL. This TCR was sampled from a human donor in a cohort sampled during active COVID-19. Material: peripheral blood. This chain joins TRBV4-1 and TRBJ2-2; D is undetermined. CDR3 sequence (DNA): TGCGCCAGCAGCCAAGGAGAGGCCGGGGAGCTGTTTTTT. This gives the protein CASSQGEAGELFF.